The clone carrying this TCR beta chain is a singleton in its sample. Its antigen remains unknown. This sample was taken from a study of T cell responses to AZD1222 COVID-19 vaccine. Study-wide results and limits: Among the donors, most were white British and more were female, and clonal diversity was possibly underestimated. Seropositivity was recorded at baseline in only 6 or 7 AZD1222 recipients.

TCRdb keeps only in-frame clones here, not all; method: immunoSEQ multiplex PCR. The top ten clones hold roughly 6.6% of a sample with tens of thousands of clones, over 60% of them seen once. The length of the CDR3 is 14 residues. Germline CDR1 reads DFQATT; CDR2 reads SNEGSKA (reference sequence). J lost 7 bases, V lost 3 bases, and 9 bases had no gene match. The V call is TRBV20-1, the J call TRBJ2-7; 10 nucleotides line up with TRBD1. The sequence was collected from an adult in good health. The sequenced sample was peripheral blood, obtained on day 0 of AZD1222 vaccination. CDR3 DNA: TGCAGTGCTAGTGGGGACAGGGGATTTGAAGAGCAGTACTTC. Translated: CSASGDRGFEEQYF.